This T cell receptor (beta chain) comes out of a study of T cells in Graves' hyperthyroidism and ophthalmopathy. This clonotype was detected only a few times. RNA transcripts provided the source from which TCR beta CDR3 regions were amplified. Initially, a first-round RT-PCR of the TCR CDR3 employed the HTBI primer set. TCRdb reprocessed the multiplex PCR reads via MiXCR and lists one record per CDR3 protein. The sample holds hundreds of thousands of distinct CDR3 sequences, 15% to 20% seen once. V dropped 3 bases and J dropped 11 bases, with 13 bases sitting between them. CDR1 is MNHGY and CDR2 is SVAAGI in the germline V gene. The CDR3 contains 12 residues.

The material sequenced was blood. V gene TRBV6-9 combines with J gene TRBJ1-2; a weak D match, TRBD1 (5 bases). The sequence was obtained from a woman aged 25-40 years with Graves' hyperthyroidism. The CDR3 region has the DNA TGTGCCAGCAGTTACTTCAGGGAGGGATACACCTTC. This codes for CASSYFREGYTF.